The present T cell receptor beta chain was sequenced within a study of T cells in tumors after PD-1 blockade. Study in general: No patient had prior checkpoint blockade, systemic immunosuppression, or radiotherapy within 4 weeks. During anti-PD-1 treatment, some patients continued daily vismodegib 150 mg. Either cemiplimab 350 mg every 2 weeks or pembrolizumab 200 mg every 3 weeks was given.

The protocol was immunoSEQ multiplex PCR, while the TCRdb copy is restricted to in-frame clones and leaves out a portion. The sample lists some 60,000 clones, around 80% occurring once. CDR3 length: 14 amino acids. In germline, CDR1 is MGHRA, CDR2 YSYEKL. V lost 1 base to trimming and J lost 3 bases, with 9 bases between them. The rearrangement uses TRBV4-1 and TRBJ1-1, with D perhaps TRBD1 (5 bases). This TCR was sampled from a human donor with basal cell carcinoma. Sequences were derived from PBMCs, sampled before anti-PD-1 treatment. The CDR3 sequence: CASSQGGGDTEAFF. In DNA, the CDR3 is TGCGCCAGCAGCCAAGGCGGGGGAGACACTGAAGCTTTCTTT.